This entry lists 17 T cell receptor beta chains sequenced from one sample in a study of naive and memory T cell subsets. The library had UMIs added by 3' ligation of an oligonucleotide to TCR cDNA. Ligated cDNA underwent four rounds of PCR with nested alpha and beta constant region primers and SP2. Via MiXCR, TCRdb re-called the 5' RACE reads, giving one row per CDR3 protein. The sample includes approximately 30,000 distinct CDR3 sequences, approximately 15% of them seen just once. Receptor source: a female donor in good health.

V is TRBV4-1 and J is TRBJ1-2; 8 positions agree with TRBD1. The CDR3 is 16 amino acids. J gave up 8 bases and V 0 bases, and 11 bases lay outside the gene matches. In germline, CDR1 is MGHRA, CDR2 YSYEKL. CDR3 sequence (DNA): TGCGCCAGCAGCCAAGATATCACAGGGGGGTTCGGCGGCTACACCTTC. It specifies CASSQDITGGFGGYTF.

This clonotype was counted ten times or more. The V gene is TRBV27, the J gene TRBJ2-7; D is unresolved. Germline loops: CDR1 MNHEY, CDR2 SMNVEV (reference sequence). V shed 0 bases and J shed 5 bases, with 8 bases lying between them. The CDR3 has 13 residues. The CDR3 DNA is TGTGCCAGCAGTTTATCGTCTTGGGACGAGCAGTACTTC. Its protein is CASSLSSWDEQYF.

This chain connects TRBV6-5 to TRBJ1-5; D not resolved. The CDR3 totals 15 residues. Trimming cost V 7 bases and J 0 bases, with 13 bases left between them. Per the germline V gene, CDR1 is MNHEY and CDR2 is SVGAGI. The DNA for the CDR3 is TGTGCCAGCATTCCGTTCAGAGATAGCAATCAGCCCCAGCATTTT. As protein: CASIPFRDSNQPQHF.

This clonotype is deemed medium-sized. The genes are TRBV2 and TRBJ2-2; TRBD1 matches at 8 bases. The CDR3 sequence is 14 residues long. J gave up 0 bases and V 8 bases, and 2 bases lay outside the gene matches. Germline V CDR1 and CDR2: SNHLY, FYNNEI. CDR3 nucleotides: TGTGCCAGCCGACAGGGGTCGAACACCGGGGAGCTGTTTTTT. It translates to CASRQGSNTGELFF.

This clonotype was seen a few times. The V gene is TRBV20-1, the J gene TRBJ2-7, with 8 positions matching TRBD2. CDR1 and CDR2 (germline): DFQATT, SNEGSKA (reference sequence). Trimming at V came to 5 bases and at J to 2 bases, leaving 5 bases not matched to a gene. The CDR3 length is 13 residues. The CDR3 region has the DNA TGCAGTGCTCGCGGGAGGACCGCCTACGAGCAGTACTTC. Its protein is CSARGRTAYEQYF.

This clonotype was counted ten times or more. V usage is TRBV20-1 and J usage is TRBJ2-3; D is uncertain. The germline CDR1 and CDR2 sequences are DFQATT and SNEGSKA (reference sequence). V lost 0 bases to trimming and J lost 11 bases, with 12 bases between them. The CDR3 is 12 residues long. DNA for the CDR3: TGCAGTGCTAGAGATGATCCGCTACTGCAGTATTTT. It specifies CSARDDPLLQYF.

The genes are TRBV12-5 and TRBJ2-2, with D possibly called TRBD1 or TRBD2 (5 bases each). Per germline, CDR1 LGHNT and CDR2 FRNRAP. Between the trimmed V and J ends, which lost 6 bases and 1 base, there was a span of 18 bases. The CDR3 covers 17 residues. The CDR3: CASGSRDRSWNTGELFF. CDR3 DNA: TGTGCTAGTGGGTCTAGGGACCGCAGTTGGAACACCGGGGAGCTGTTTTTT.

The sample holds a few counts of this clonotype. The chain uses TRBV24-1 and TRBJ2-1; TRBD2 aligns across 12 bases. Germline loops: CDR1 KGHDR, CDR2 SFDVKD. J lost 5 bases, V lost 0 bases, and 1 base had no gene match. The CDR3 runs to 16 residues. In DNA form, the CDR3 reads TGTGCCACCAGTGATTTGAGGACTAGCGGGGACAATGAGCAGTTCTTC. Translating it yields CATSDLRTSGDNEQFF.

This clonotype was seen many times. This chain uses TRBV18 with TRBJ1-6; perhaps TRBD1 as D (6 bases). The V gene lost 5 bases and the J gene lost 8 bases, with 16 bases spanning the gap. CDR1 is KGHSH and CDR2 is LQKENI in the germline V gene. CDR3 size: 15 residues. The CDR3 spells CASSEDRQGYSPLHF. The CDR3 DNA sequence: TGTGCCAGCTCAGAGGACAGACAAGGATATTCACCCCTCCACTTT.

In DNA form, the CDR3 reads TGTGCCAGCAGCCAAAGGTGGGGGGGCGCCAATGAGCAGTTCTTC. This translates into CASSQRWGGANEQFF. The rearrangement links TRBV14 to TRBJ2-1, with TRBD2 as a possible D gene (7 bases). Trimming took off 2 bases at V and 6 bases at J, with 14 bases between the two ends. Germline CDR1 reads SGHDN; CDR2 reads FVKESK. This CDR3 is 15 amino acids long.

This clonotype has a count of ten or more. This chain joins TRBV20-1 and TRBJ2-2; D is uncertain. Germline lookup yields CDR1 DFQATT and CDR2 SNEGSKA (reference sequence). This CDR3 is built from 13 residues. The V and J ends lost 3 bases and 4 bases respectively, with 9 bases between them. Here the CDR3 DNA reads TGCAGTGCTAGCCCCGGTGGCACCGGGGAGCTGTTTTTT. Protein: CSASPGGTGELFF.

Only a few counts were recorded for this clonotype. CDR3 residues: CSVEPGGLTEAFF. In DNA, the CDR3 is TGCAGCGTTGAACCAGGGGGCCTCACTGAAGCTTTCTTT. The rearrangement joins TRBV29-1 to TRBJ1-1, with 8 bases fitting TRBD1. V lost 2 bases to trimming and J lost 4 bases; unmatched junction nucleotides: 3. The CDR3 has 13 amino acids. Germline V gives CDR1 SQVTM, CDR2 ANQGSEA.

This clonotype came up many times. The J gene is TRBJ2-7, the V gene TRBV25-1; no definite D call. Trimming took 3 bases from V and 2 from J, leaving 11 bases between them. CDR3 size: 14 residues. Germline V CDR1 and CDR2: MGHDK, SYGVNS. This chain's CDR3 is CASSDGPIAYEQYF. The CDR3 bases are TGTGCCAGCAGTGACGGTCCAATAGCCTACGAGCAGTACTTC.

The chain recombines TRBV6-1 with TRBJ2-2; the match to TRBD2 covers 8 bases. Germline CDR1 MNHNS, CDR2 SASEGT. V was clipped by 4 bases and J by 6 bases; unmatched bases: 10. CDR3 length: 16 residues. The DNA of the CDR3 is TGTGCCAGCAGTGCCCGACTAGCGAGGGGGTCCGGGGAGCTGTTTTTT. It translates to CASSARLARGSGELFF.

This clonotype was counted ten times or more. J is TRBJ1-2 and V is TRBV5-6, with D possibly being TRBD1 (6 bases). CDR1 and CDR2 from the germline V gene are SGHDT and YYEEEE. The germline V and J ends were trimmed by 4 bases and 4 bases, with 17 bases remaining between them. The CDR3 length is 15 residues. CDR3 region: CASSPGQIRIYGYTF. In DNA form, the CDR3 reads TGTGCCAGCAGCCCAGGACAGATAAGGATCTATGGCTACACCTTC.

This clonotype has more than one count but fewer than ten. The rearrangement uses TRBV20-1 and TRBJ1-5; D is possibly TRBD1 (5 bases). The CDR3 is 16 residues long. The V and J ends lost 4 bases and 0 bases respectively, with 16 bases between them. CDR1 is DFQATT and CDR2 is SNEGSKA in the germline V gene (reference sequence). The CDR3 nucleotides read TGCAGTGCTACTGTCGGGGGGACGGGTAGCAATCAGCCCCAGCATTTT. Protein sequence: CSATVGGTGSNQPQHF.

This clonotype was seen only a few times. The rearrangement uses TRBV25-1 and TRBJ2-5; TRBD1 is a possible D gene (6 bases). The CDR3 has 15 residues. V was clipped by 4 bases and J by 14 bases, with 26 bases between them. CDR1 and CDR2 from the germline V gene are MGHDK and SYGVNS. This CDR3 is CASSGPLRQAQGYYF. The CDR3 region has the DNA TGTGCCAGCAGTGGTCCCCTGCGACAGGCCCAAGGTTACTACTTC.